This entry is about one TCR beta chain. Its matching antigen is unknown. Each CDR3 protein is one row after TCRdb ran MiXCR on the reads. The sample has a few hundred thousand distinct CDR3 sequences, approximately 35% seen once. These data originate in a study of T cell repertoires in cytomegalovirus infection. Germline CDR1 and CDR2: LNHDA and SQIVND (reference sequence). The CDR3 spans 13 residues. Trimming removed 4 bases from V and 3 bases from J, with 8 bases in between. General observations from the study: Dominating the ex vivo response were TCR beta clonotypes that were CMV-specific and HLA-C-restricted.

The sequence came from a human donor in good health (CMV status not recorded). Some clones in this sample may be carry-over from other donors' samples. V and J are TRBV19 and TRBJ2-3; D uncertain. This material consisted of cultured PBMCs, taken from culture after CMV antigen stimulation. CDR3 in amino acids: CASSKGITDTQYF. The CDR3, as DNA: TGTGCCAGTAGTAAGGGTATAACAGATACGCAGTATTTT. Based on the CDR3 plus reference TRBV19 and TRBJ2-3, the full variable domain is DGGITQSPKYLFRKEGQNVTLSCEQNLNHDAMYWYRQDPGQGLRLIYYSQIVNDFQKGDIAEGYSVSREKKESFPLTVTSAQKNPTAFYLCASSKGITDTQYFGPGTRLTVL.